These 27 T cell receptor beta chains originate from one sample sequenced in a study of cytomegalovirus exposure and HLA in healthy donors. The PCR employed 60 Vbeta primers together with 13 Jbeta primers. Only in-frame clones appear in the TCRdb table, and some are missing; sequencing was by immunoSEQ multiplex PCR. The sample includes fewer than 120,000 clones, approximately 79% of them seen just once. Sequences were obtained from PBMCs. These receptors came from a man aged 30 to 45 in good health and CMV-seropositive.

This clone showed up just a few times. CDR3 nucleotides: TGTGCCAGCAGCCTATTGCCCTCAGAGACCCAGTACTTC. Protein product: CASSLLPSETQYF. The V gene is TRBV5-4, the J gene TRBJ2-5; no definite D call. The CDR3 extends over 13 amino acids. CDR1 SGHNT and CDR2 YYREEE come from the germline V gene (reference sequence). Between the trimmed V and J ends, which lost 4 bases and 4 bases, there was a span of 11 bases.

This clone was picked up one time. The rearrangement joins TRBV5-3 to TRBJ1-2; TRBD1 might be the D (5 bases). TRBV5-3 is known as an ORF, though its function is uncertain. This CDR3 is built from 18 residues. Trimming cost V 0 bases and J 4 bases, with 22 bases left between them. The CDR3: CARSLALSEAGRIYGYTF. CDR3 sequence (DNA): TGTGCCAGAAGCTTGGCCCTTTCCGAGGCAGGGCGGATCTATGGCTACACCTTC.

This rearrangement joins TRBV11-2 to TRBJ1-2; the D is unclear. This CDR3 comprises 12 residues. The germline gives CDR1 SGHAT, CDR2 FQNNGV. V gave up 5 bases and J gave up 10 bases, with 14 bases separating them. DNA of the CDR3: TGTGCCAGCAGCCCCCGTTATGGACTCTACACCTTC. Translating gives CASSPRYGLYTF.

CDR3 region: CASSNAGGPLQETQYF. CDR3 in DNA: TGTGCCAGCAGCAACGCAGGGGGCCCTTTACAAGAGACCCAGTACTTC. This chain links TRBV2 with TRBJ2-5, with TRBD1 matching 8 bases. The CDR3 covers 16 residues. V lost 6 bases and J lost 2; bases outside the gene matches: 11. CDR1 is SNHLY and CDR2 is FYNNEI in the germline V gene.

CDR3 protein: CASSINRGTEAFF. DNA for the CDR3: TGTGCCAGTAGTATAAACAGGGGCACTGAAGCTTTCTTT. V is TRBV19 and J is TRBJ1-1; 7 nucleotides align to TRBD1. The CDR3 sequence is 13 residues long. Germline assignment: CDR1 LNHDA and CDR2 SQIVND (reference sequence). Germline trimming cut 2 bases from V and 4 bases from J; bases unmatched to any gene: 1.

V gene TRBV4-1 combines with J gene TRBJ2-7; D might be TRBD2 (6 bases). Trimming pared 4 bases from V and 2 bases from J, leaving 9 bases between. CDR1 and CDR2 from the germline V gene are MGHRA and YSYEKL. This CDR3 region has 13 residues. CDR3 sequence (DNA): TGCGCCAGCAGCCGCGGGGTTCCCTACGAGCAGTACTTC. It translates to CASSRGVPYEQYF.

The chain has TRBV29-1 and TRBJ1-3; 7 bases fit TRBD1. This CDR3 has 15 amino acids. Trimming cost V 6 bases and J 0 bases; bases outside gene matches: 8. Germline V lookup: CDR1 SQVTM, CDR2 ANQGSEA. CDR3 DNA: TGCAGCGTCTACCAGTGGGACAGCTCTGGAAACACCATATATTTT. Amino acids: CSVYQWDSSGNTIYF.

CDR3 protein: CASSLSRDTEAFF. The CDR3 DNA reads as TGTGCCAGCAGCTTAAGCAGGGACACTGAAGCTTTCTTT. The chain joins TRBV5-5 to TRBJ1-1; D may be TRBD1 (5 bases). Germline V gene lookup returns CDR1 SGHKS and CDR2 YYEKEE (reference sequence). This CDR3 has 13 amino acids. The ends were cut back, 2 bases at V and 3 bases at J, with 8 bases in the middle. Supplemented by reference TRBV5-5 and TRBJ1-1, the full variable domain reads DAGVTQSPTHLIKTRGQQVTLRCSPISGHKSVSWYQQVLGQGPQFIFQYYEKEERGRGNFPDRFSARQFPNYSSELNVNALLLGDSALYLCASSLSRDTEAFFGQGTRLTVV.

In this sample, this clone turned up once. The gene calls are TRBV7-3 and TRBJ1-2; perhaps TRBD1 as D (5 bases). Germline lookup yields CDR1 SGHTA and CDR2 FQGTGA. There are 13 residues in the CDR3. V shed 4 bases and J shed 6 bases, with 12 bases lying between them. CDR3 in DNA: TGTGCCAGCAGCTGGCGACAGAGGCATGGCTACACCTTC. Translated, it gives CASSWRQRHGYTF. Full variable domain (outside the CDR3, taken from reference TRBV7-3 and TRBJ1-2): GAGVSQTPSNKVTEKGKYVELRCDPISGHTALYWYRQSLGQGPEFLIYFQGTGAADDSGLPNDRFFAVRPEGSVSTLKIQRTERGDSAVYLCASSWRQRHGYTFGSGTRLTVV.

This chain links TRBV20-1 with TRBJ2-7, with 7 bases aligning to TRBD1. CDR1 DFQATT and CDR2 SNEGSKA come from the germline V gene (reference sequence). V was pared by 5 bases and J by 7 bases, with 5 bases of the junction left unmatched. The CDR3 length is 11 residues. The CDR3, as DNA: TGCAGTGCTTCTGACAGGGAAGAGCAGTACTTC. This encodes CSASDREEQYF.

The rearrangement uses TRBV19 and TRBJ2-7; 9 nucleotides align to TRBD1. There are 16 residues in the CDR3. Germline V gene lookup returns CDR1 LNHDA and CDR2 SQIVND (reference sequence). J gave up 2 bases and V 3 bases, and 8 bases lay outside the gene matches. This chain's CDR3 is CASSIPDRGNPYEQYF. CDR3 DNA: TGTGCCAGTAGTATCCCGGACAGGGGCAATCCCTACGAGCAGTACTTC.

The chain joins TRBV5-6 to TRBJ2-7, with D tentatively TRBD2 (5 bases). The V gene's germline CDR1 is SGHDT and CDR2 YYEEEE. Trimming pared 0 bases from V and 4 bases from J, leaving 14 bases between. The CDR3 is 15 residues long. Here the CDR3 DNA reads TGTGCCAGCAGCTTGGGTTCGGGGTTAGTATACGAGCAGTACTTC. It specifies CASSLGSGLVYEQYF.

The chain has TRBV5-1 and TRBJ1-3, with D tentatively TRBD1 (6 bases). In germline, CDR1 is SGHRS, CDR2 YFSETQ. The ends were cut back, 4 bases at V and 3 bases at J, with 11 bases in the middle. The CDR3 runs 14 residues. CDR3 sequence reads: CASSPGTLGNTIYF. CDR3 DNA sequence: TGCGCCAGCAGCCCCGGGACACTTGGAAACACCATATATTTT.

The gene calls are TRBV11-3 and TRBJ2-7; 10 bases map to TRBD2. There are 19 residues in the CDR3. The germline CDR1 and CDR2 sequences are SGHNT and YENEEA. Trimming cost V 0 bases and J 0 bases; bases outside gene matches: 11. The chain's CDR3 is CASSLDLQLAGTVSYEQYF. Here the CDR3 DNA reads TGTGCCAGCAGCTTAGATCTACAACTAGCGGGAACTGTCTCCTACGAGCAGTACTTC.

This clone was detected a few times. The chain recombines TRBV10-3 with TRBJ1-5, with 7 bases aligning to TRBD1. The germline V gene encodes CDR1 ENHRY and CDR2 SYGVKD. This CDR3 has 16 amino acids. The V gene end was trimmed by 4 bases and the J gene end by 0 bases; junction bases not matched to a gene: 6. The CDR3 DNA reads TGTGCCATCAGTGTGGGACAGAGAAATAGCAATCAGCCCCAGCATTTT. Amino acids: CAISVGQRNSNQPQHF.

V usage is TRBV7-8 and J usage is TRBJ2-5, with 8 bases matching TRBD1. With 5 bases clipped from V and 7 bases from J, the junction kept 9 bases outside the gene matches. This CDR3 is built from 14 residues. Germline assignment: CDR1 SGHVS and CDR2 FQNEAQ. The CDR3 protein is CASSPLTGARTQYF. CDR3 bases: TGTGCCAGCAGCCCCTTGACAGGGGCTAGGACCCAGTACTTC.

The chain is built from TRBV4-2 and TRBJ2-2; TRBD2 aligns across 11 bases. The germline V gene encodes CDR1 LGHNA and CDR2 YNFKEQ. CDR3 length equals 15 residues. The V and J ends lost 4 bases and 7 bases, in that order; junction bases with no gene match: 5. CDR3 residues: CASSLASGGHGELFF. CDR3 bases: TGTGCCAGCAGCCTGGCTAGCGGGGGGCACGGGGAGCTGTTTTTT.

This chain connects TRBV7-2 to TRBJ2-7; possible D gene TRBD2, 5 bases. V was cut by 1 base and J by 0 bases, with 7 bases left in between. The CDR3 is 14 residues long. In germline, CDR1 is SGHTA, CDR2 FQGNSA. CDR3 coding DNA: TGTGCCAGCAGCTTAGGGGGAGACTCCTACGAGCAGTACTTC. Protein: CASSLGGDSYEQYF.

The chain combines TRBV5-4 with TRBJ2-7, with D uncertain. Germline V gene lookup returns CDR1 SGHNT and CDR2 YYREEE (reference sequence). The V end lost 0 bases, the J end lost 0 bases, and 10 bases lay between the germline ends. The CDR3 is 15 residues long. CDR3 sequence reads: CASSLVPVYSYEQYF. The CDR3, as DNA: TGTGCCAGCAGCTTGGTTCCCGTCTACTCCTACGAGCAGTACTTC.

The V call is TRBV19, the J call TRBJ2-7; 9 nucleotides match TRBD2. V was clipped by 0 bases and J by 3 bases; unmatched bases: 3. Germline-derived CDR1 and CDR2 are LNHDA and SQIVND (reference sequence). The CDR3 is 15 residues long. DNA of the CDR3: TGTGCCAGTAGTATAGATAATAGCGGGGGCTACGAGCAGTACTTC. Translating gives CASSIDNSGGYEQYF.

The V gene is TRBV11-3, the J gene TRBJ1-3; D call uncertain. CDR1 and CDR2 from the germline V gene are SGHNT and YENEEA. The CDR3 sequence is 14 residues long. The V gene lost 1 base and the J gene lost 4 bases, with 8 bases spanning the gap. The CDR3 DNA reads as TGTGCCAGCAGCTTAGTGCGCAGGGGAAACACCATATATTTT. It is translated as CASSLVRRGNTIYF.

The chain is built from TRBV6-6 and TRBJ2-7; D call uncertain. Trimming removed 0 bases at V and 2 bases at J, with 8 bases between. This CDR3 comprises 14 residues. Germline V gene data show CDR1 as MNHNY and CDR2 as SVGAGI (reference sequence). The CDR3 DNA reads as TGTGCCAGCAGTTACTCTGCGCTAACCTACGAGCAGTACTTC. Translating it yields CASSYSALTYEQYF.

This clone appeared once. V gene TRBV4-2 combines with J gene TRBJ2-1; 15 bases line up with TRBD2. This CDR3 region has 17 residues. CDR1 is LGHNA, CDR2 YNFKEQ, per germline. Trimming cost V 1 base and J 10 bases; bases outside gene matches: 8. The CDR3 spells CASSQVTGLAGGREQFF. The CDR3 coding sequence is TGTGCCAGCAGCCAAGTCACTGGACTAGCGGGGGGGCGGGAGCAGTTCTTC.

The rearrangement uses TRBV9 and TRBJ2-5; maybe TRBD2 (6 bases). Germline V gene lookup returns CDR1 SGDLS and CDR2 YYNGEE. This CDR3 spans 15 amino acids. Between the trimmed V and J ends, which lost 0 bases and 1 base, there was a span of 10 bases. Here the CDR3 DNA reads TGTGCCAGCAGCGTAGGGGGGAGGTCCCAAGAGACCCAGTACTTC. It yields the protein CASSVGGRSQETQYF.

The chain links TRBV10-2 to TRBJ1-2, with no clear D. V dropped 6 bases and J dropped 0 bases, with 11 bases sitting between them. The CDR3 consists of 14 residues. CDR1 WSHSY and CDR2 SAAADI come from the germline V gene. The chain's CDR3 is CASRPAGPNYGYTF. CDR3 DNA sequence: TGCGCCAGCAGGCCCGCGGGTCCTAACTATGGCTACACCTTC.

The J gene is TRBJ1-1, the V gene TRBV4-2; D gene ambiguous. Trimming shortened V by 0 bases and J by 0 bases, and 8 bases separated the two germline ends. The CDR3 loop spans 15 amino acids. In germline, CDR1 is LGHNA, CDR2 YNFKEQ. The CDR3 DNA reads as TGTGCCAGCAGCCAAGAGGCCAGGATGAACACTGAAGCTTTCTTT. Its protein product is CASSQEARMNTEAFF.

This clone was recorded only once. For the CDR3, the DNA is TGTGCCAGTAGTACCCAGGACAGGGGCCATGGCTACACCTTC. It yields the protein CASSTQDRGHGYTF. V is TRBV19 and J is TRBJ1-2; 9 nucleotides match TRBD1. The J segment lost 6 bases and the V segment lost 4 bases, leaving 6 bases of the junction unmatched. Germline V lookup: CDR1 LNHDA, CDR2 SQIVND (reference sequence). The CDR3 sequence is 14 residues long. The full variable domain, its missing parts supplied by reference TRBV19 and TRBJ1-2, is DGGITQSPKYLFRKEGQNVTLSCEQNLNHDAMYWYRQDPGQGLRLIYYSQIVNDFQKGDIAEGYSVSREKKESFPLTVTSAQKNPTAFYLCASSTQDRGHGYTFGSGTRLTVV.